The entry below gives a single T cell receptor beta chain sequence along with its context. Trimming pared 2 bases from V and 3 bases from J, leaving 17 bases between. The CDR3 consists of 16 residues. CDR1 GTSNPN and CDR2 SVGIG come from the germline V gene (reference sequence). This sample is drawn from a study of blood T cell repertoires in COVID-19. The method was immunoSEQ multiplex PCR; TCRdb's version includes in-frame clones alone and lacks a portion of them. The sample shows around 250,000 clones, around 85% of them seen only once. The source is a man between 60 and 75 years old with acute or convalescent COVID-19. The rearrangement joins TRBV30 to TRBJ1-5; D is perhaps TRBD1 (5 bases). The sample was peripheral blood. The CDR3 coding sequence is TGTGCCTGGAGTCGGGAGAGGGGCCAAAACAATCAGCCCCAGCATTTT. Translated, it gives CAWSRERGQNNQPQHF. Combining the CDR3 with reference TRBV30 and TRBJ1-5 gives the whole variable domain SQTIHQWPATLVQPVGSPLSLECTVEGTSNPNLYWYRQAAGRGLQLLFYSVGIGQISSEVPQNLSASRPQDRQFILSSKKLLLSDSGFYLCAWSRERGQNNQPQHFGDGTRLSIL.